This T cell receptor beta chain was identified in a study of blood T cell repertoires in COVID-19. Seattle patient enrollment occurred during active infection, with longitudinal follow-up thereafter. In the original processing: Using reference gene primer amplification, nucleated cell counts were estimated. TCRdb keeps only in-frame clones here, not all; method: immunoSEQ multiplex PCR. The V and J calls and the clone size are those of that table, but D and trimming were determined from the DNA. The repertoire holds about 240,000 clones, with about four fifths as singletons. Germline V gene data show CDR1 as SGHRS and CDR2 as YFSETQ. This CDR3 has 14 residues. Germline trimming cut 10 bases from V and 4 bases from J; bases unmatched to any gene: 13.

The specimen was peripheral blood. The source of this sequence is a woman older than 75 with COVID-19, enrolled during active disease. This chain joins TRBV5-1 and TRBJ1-1, with TRBD1 matching over 7 bases. The CDR3 loop reads CAGSRQGGGTEAFF. For the CDR3, the DNA is TGCGCCGGATCTAGGCAGGGGGGAGGCACTGAAGCTTTCTTT.